The rows below give T cell receptor beta chains drawn from one sample of a study of response to subunit inactivated influenza vaccine. One entry per CDR3 protein results from TCRdb running MiXCR on the RT-PCR reads. In the table there are 150,000 to 200,000 distinct CDR3 sequences, about 12% of which are singletons. This same sample was also taken into another study, of T cells expressing NK-cell markers.

Source: CD8+ T cells sorted from PBMCs, taken about 11 days after vaccination. The receptors originated from a man in his fifties who received an inactivated influenza vaccine. Each CDR3 is given with its conserved first and last residue. A D gene is named only where the DNA matches it firmly. The listing skips clone size in some rows; elsewhere it reads once, few, many or a size class.

>TRBJ2-7|TRBV7-9|.|.
CASTPPRGRDGYEQYF
TGTGCCAGCACCCCACCAAGAGGCAGGGACGGTTACGAGCAGTACTTC
>TRBJ2-1|TRBV27|TRBD1|.
CASRPDRGRSSYNEQFF
TGTGCCAGCAGACCGGACAGGGGGAGGAGCTCCTACAATGAGCAGTTCTTC
>TRBJ2-4|TRBV6-5|.|.
CASSYVSDLAKNIQYF
TGTGCCAGCAGTTACGTCAGTGACCTAGCCAAAAACATTCAGTACTTC
>TRBJ1-1|TRBV5-6|.|few
CASSLSWGGTEAFF
TGTGCCAGCAGCTTGTCGTGGGGGGGTACTGAAGCTTTCTTT
>TRBJ2-3|TRBV29-1|TRBD2|few
CSVAGLAGGGETDTQYF
TGCAGCGTTGCCGGACTAGCGGGAGGTGGTGAGACAGATACGCAGTATTTT
>TRBJ2-1|TRBV11-2|TRBD2|many
CASSLNPGLAASYNEQFF
TGTGCCAGCAGCTTGAATCCGGGACTAGCGGCCTCCTACAATGAGCAGTTCTTC
>TRBJ2-6|TRBV27|.|few
CASSLSSLFDSGANVLTF
TGTGCCAGCAGTTTATCATCCCTATTCGACTCTGGGGCCAACGTCCTGACTTTC
>TRBJ1-2|TRBV5-1|.|few
CASSSSSQGGGYTF
TGCGCCAGCAGCTCGTCGTCTCAGGGCGGCGGCTACACCTTC
>TRBJ2-6|TRBV5-1|TRBD1|.
CASSTEGWTGGSGANVLTF
TGCGCCAGCAGCACCGAAGGGTGGACAGGGGGATCAGGGGCCAACGTCCTGACTTTC
>TRBJ2-7|TRBV2|.|.
CASRERDWEIYEQYF
TGTGCCAGCAGGGAGAGAGACTGGGAGATCTACGAGCAGTACTTC
>TRBJ2-2|TRBV11-1|TRBD2|.
CASSRVVAGGPFHTGELFF
TGTGCCAGCAGCAGAGTCGTAGCGGGAGGGCCGTTTCACACCGGGGAGCTGTTTTTT
>TRBJ1-2|TRBV29-1|.|many
CSVEQGGLGYGYTF
TGCAGCGTTGAACAGGGCGGTCTGGGCTATGGCTACACCTTC
>TRBJ1-4|TRBV12-3/TRBV12-4|.|.
CASRKEGWEKLFF
TGTGCCAGCAGAAAGGAGGGTTGGGAAAAACTGTTTTTT
>TRBJ1-2|TRBV7-8|TRBD1|few
CASSLTGAVGYGYTF
TGTGCCAGCAGCCTAACAGGGGCCGTAGGCTATGGCTACACCTTC
>TRBJ2-2|TRBV27|TRBD2|.
CASSSTSGRDTGELFF
TGTGCCAGCAGTTCGACTAGCGGGAGGGACACCGGGGAGCTGTTTTTT
>TRBJ2-7|TRBV7-7|.|few
CASSFLRDKGKGEQYF
TGTGCTAGCAGCTTTCTCCGGGACAAAGGGAAGGGCGAGCAGTACTTC
>TRBJ2-1|TRBV2|.|many
CASTLHSARTYNEQFF
TGTGCCAGCACTCTGCACTCTGCCCGCACCTACAATGAGCAGTTCTTC
>TRBJ2-2|TRBV13|.|few
CASSSTSLGELFF
TGTGCCAGCAGCTCCACGTCACTCGGGGAGCTGTTTTTT
>TRBJ2-1|TRBV13|.|few
CASSSHSRVNEQFF
TGTGCCAGCAGCTCCCACTCCAGGGTAAATGAGCAGTTCTTC
>TRBJ2-7|TRBV7-2|.|.
CASNDYGEQYF
TGTGCCAGCAACGACTATGGCGAGCAGTACTTC
>TRBJ2-7|TRBV9|.|.
CASSVGTSSSYEQYF
TGTGCCAGCAGCGTAGGGACATCTAGCTCCTACGAGCAGTACTTC
>TRBJ2-5|TRBV12-3/TRBV12-4|.|few
CASSLFWGRGETQYF
TGTGCCAGCAGTTTATTTTGGGGCAGGGGAGAGACCCAGTACTTC
>TRBJ2-7|TRBV19|.|few
CASSISRGIAYEQYF
TGTGCCAGTAGTATCAGCCGGGGGATCGCCTACGAGCAGTACTTC
>TRBJ1-6|TRBV12-3/TRBV12-4|.|.
CASSPGPGVYSPLHF
TGTGCCAGCAGTCCCGGCCCAGGGGTGTATTCACCCCTCCACTTT
>TRBJ2-1|TRBV2|TRBD2|many
CASSEYGGLANNEQFF
TGTGCCAGCAGTGAATATGGGGGACTAGCGAACAATGAGCAGTTCTTC
>TRBJ2-1|TRBV6-5|.|few
CASSYNFLADEQFF
TGTGCCAGCAGTTACAATTTCCTGGCGGATGAGCAGTTCTTC
>TRBJ2-7|TRBV27|.|.
CASSPPDSYYEQYF
TGTGCCAGCAGTCCCCCAGACAGCTACTACGAGCAGTACTTC
>TRBJ2-2|TRBV7-9|.|.
CASSPGDVGELFF
TGTGCCAGCAGCCCAGGAGATGTCGGGGAGCTGTTTTTT
>TRBJ2-3|TRBV2|.|few
CAQLMGASDTQYF
TGTGCCCAATTGATGGGGGCTTCGGATACGCAGTATTTT